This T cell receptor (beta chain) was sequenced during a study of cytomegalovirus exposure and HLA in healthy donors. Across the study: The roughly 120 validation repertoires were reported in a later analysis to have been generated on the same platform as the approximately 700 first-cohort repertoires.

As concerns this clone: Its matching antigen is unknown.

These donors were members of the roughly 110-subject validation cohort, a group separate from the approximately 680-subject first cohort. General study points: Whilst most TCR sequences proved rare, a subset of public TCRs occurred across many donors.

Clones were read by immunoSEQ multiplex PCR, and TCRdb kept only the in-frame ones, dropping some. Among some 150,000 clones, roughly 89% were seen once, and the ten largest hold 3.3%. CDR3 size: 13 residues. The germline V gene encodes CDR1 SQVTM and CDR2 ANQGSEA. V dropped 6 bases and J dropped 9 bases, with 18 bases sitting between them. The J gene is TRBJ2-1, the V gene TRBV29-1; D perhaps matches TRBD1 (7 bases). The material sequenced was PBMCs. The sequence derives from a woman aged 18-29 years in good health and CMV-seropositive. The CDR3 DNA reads TGCAGCGTCAACGCCCACAGGGGAGGTGAGCAGTTCTTC. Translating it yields CSVNAHRGGEQFF.